Listed below are T cell receptor beta chains from one sample, sequenced in a study of shared clonotypes between healthy human individuals. Only in-frame clones appear in the TCRdb table, and some are missing; sequencing was by immunoSEQ multiplex PCR. Of under 2,500,000 clones listed, almost 96% are singletons. Sequences were obtained from naive CD4+ T cells sorted from blood. All receptors derive from a man younger than 35 in good health. Each CDR3 is given with its conserved first and last residue. Fields, in order: V gene, clone size, J gene, CDR3 protein. The size of a clone is reported for some rows only, either as once, few or many, or as a class for expanded clones.

v_gene: TRBV6-5; abundance: NA; j_gene: TRBJ2-7; CDR3aa: CASSYGTGVGYEQYF
v_gene: TRBV5-1; abundance: NA; j_gene: TRBJ2-7; CDR3aa: CASSLYYTSGEGNEQYF
v_gene: TRBV7-2; abundance: NA; j_gene: TRBJ2-7; CDR3aa: CASSLAGGHFSYEQYF
v_gene: TRBV5-1; abundance: NA; j_gene: TRBJ2-1; CDR3aa: CASSPTSSKDKEQFF
v_gene: TRBV18; abundance: NA; j_gene: TRBJ2-7; CDR3aa: CASSPLPGWNHEQYF
v_gene: TRBV10-2; abundance: NA; j_gene: TRBJ1-1; CDR3aa: CASSESIFLEAFF
v_gene: TRBV6-5; abundance: NA; j_gene: TRBJ1-5; CDR3aa: CASSLTGGNQPQHF
v_gene: TRBV5-1; abundance: NA; j_gene: TRBJ2-7; CDR3aa: CASSFLTASSYEQYF
v_gene: TRBV30; abundance: NA; j_gene: TRBJ2-1; CDR3aa: CACSGGAFPEQFF
v_gene: TRBV30; abundance: NA; j_gene: TRBJ1-5; CDR3aa: CAWSVGSNQPQHF
v_gene: TRBV2; abundance: NA; j_gene: TRBJ2-7; CDR3aa: CASSSGRVSYEQYF
v_gene: TRBV18; abundance: NA; j_gene: TRBJ2-2; CDR3aa: CASSPDLGNTGELFF
v_gene: TRBV28; abundance: NA; j_gene: TRBJ2-5; CDR3aa: CASSLWLAGGQETQYF
v_gene: TRBV6-5; abundance: NA; j_gene: TRBJ2-2; CDR3aa: CASSFSKLANTGELFF
v_gene: TRBV29-1; abundance: NA; j_gene: TRBJ1-1; CDR3aa: CSVTRQENTEAFF
v_gene: TRBV5-8; abundance: NA; j_gene: TRBJ2-5; CDR3aa: CASRGRGAVEFVQYF
v_gene: TRBV20-1; abundance: once; j_gene: TRBJ1-1; CDR3aa: CSAIDGTRTFF
v_gene: TRBV5-6; abundance: NA; j_gene: TRBJ2-2; CDR3aa: CASSQGLAVGELFF
v_gene: TRBV28; abundance: NA; j_gene: TRBJ1-1; CDR3aa: CASSLGGRGEAFF
v_gene: TRBV7-2; abundance: NA; j_gene: TRBJ2-5; CDR3aa: CASSPGVQGSTQYF
v_gene: TRBV19; abundance: NA; j_gene: TRBJ2-1; CDR3aa: CASSIANEQFF
v_gene: TRBV7-7; abundance: NA; j_gene: TRBJ2-7; CDR3aa: CASRASNVGSYEQYF
v_gene: TRBV30; abundance: once; j_gene: TRBJ1-6; CDR3aa: CAWSGFNSPLHF
v_gene: TRBV11-2; abundance: NA; j_gene: TRBJ1-4; CDR3aa: CASSPTGQGFEKLFF
v_gene: TRBV11-1; abundance: NA; j_gene: TRBJ2-5; CDR3aa: CASSRGHAETQYF
v_gene: TRBV5-1; abundance: NA; j_gene: TRBJ1-4; CDR3aa: CASSEGQGSEKLFF
v_gene: TRBV18; abundance: NA; j_gene: TRBJ1-5; CDR3aa: CASSPGGKQPQHF
v_gene: TRBV28; abundance: once; j_gene: TRBJ2-3; CDR3aa: CASNRNRDSLLLNF
v_gene: TRBV6-5; abundance: NA; j_gene: TRBJ2-7; CDR3aa: CASSYAGGTGEQYF